This entry lists 14 T cell receptor beta chains sequenced from one sample in a study of T cells expressing NK-cell markers. With the 5' RACE reads reprocessed, TCRdb shows one record per CDR3 protein and no DNA. Its table records about 460,000 distinct CDR3 sequences. Sequencing was carried out using blood T cells: a sorted CD56 or NKG2C T cell subset, CD4+ or CD8+ T cells, or bulk PBMC T cells (not recorded which). The receptors stem from a woman in her 50s in good health.

This rearrangement joins TRBV5-6 to TRBJ2-1. Looked up from germline, CDR1 is SGHDT and CDR2 is YYEEEE. The CDR3 length is 12 residues. CDR3 residues: CASSSGVDEQFF.

The V call is TRBV29-1, the J call TRBJ2-5; TCRdb lists TRBD1, though no DNA is available to test this call. The germline V gene has CDR1 SQVTM and CDR2 ANQGSEA. CDR3 length equals 14 residues. The CDR3 here is CSAQGGGIEETQYF.

V usage is TRBV7-2 and J usage is TRBJ2-1; TCRdb picks TRBD2, but there is no DNA to check that call. In germline, CDR1 is SGHTA, CDR2 FQGNSA. The CDR3 runs 15 residues. CDR3 protein: CASSRAGGGHNEQFF. Based on the CDR3 plus reference TRBV7-2 and TRBJ2-1, the full variable domain is GAGVSQSPSNKVTEKGKDVELRCDPISGHTALYWYRQSLGQGLEFLIYFQGNSAPDKSGLPSDRFSAERTGGSVSTLTIQRTQQEDSAVYLCASSRAGGGHNEQFFGPGTRLTVL.

The J gene is TRBJ2-7, the V gene TRBV6-2 or TRBV6-3; as DNA is missing, the TRBD1 call by TCRdb cannot be tested. From germline, CDR1 is MNHEY and CDR2 SVGEGT. The CDR3 sequence is 13 residues long. Here the CDR3 reads CASSDGTPYEQYF.

The J gene is TRBJ2-7, the V gene TRBV19; TCRdb picks TRBD1, but there is no DNA to check that call. Germline V CDR1 and CDR2: LNHDA, SQIVND (reference sequence). This CDR3 spans 17 amino acids. CDR3 loop: CASSIPLDRGLSYEQYF.

The chain uses TRBV27 and TRBJ2-1; TCRdb returns TRBD1, unconfirmable since there is no DNA. The CDR3 length is 14 residues. Germline assignment: CDR1 MNHEY and CDR2 SMNVEV (reference sequence). CDR3 in amino acids: CASIGGGGYNEQFF.

This sequence joins TRBV6-1 and TRBJ2-3; TCRdb lists TRBD2, though no DNA is available to test this call. The V gene's germline CDR1 is MNHNS and CDR2 SASEGT. This CDR3 is 16 amino acids long. The CDR3 loop is CASSPLAAPSTDTQYF.

The chain carries TRBV12-3 or TRBV12-4 and TRBJ1-1; lacking DNA, the TRBD1 call made by TCRdb goes unchecked. The CDR3 extends over 13 amino acids. The CDR3 spells CASRLTGGGDAFF.

The rearrangement links TRBV6-4 to TRBJ2-1. The CDR3 is 13 amino acids. Germline values: CDR1 MRHNA, CDR2 SNTAGT. This CDR3 is CASSEGRNNEQFF.

The rearrangement uses TRBV10-2 and TRBJ1-4; the TCRdb D gene call, TRBD1, has no DNA to confirm it. This CDR3 region has 11 residues. Germline CDR1 and CDR2: WSHSY and SAAADI. CDR3 in amino acids: CASSAGEKLFF.

The V gene is TRBV19, the J gene TRBJ2-1. The CDR3 has 15 residues. Germline V gives CDR1 LNHDA, CDR2 SQIVND (reference sequence). CDR3 region: CASSIGQAFGDEQFF.

The V call is TRBV25-1, the J call TRBJ2-3. The CDR3 length is 12 residues. The germline V gene encodes CDR1 MGHDK and CDR2 SYGVNS. The CDR3: CASSREPDTQYF.

The chain couples TRBV9 to TRBJ2-1. This CDR3 spans 12 amino acids. The germline CDR1 and CDR2 sequences are SGDLS and YYNGEE. This CDR3 is CASGRVDNEQFF.

The chain joins TRBV25-1 to TRBJ1-5; there is no DNA to check the TCRdb D call of TRBD1. Germline assignment: CDR1 MGHDK and CDR2 SYGVNS. The CDR3 has 13 amino acids. The chain's CDR3 is CASSEVLGQPQHF.